These 17 T cell receptor beta chains originate from one sample sequenced in a study of blood T cell repertoires in COVID-19. The assay was immunoSEQ multiplex PCR, and TCRdb's table has in-frame clones only and misses some. Among approximately 360,000 clones listed, around 92% were seen once. What was sequenced was peripheral blood. The receptors were sampled from a man aged 35 to 55 with acute or convalescent COVID-19.

Only one count was recorded for this clone. The V and J genes are TRBV7-9 and TRBJ1-1; the match to TRBD1 covers 9 bases. Trimming at V came to 5 bases and at J to 9 bases, leaving 10 bases not matched to a gene. The V gene's germline CDR1 is SEHNR and CDR2 FQNEAQ (reference sequence). The CDR3 loop spans 14 amino acids. The CDR3 sequence: CASSPQSTGGQAFF. The CDR3 DNA sequence: TGTGCCAGCAGCCCCCAGTCGACAGGGGGACAAGCTTTCTTT.

The V gene is TRBV9, the J gene TRBJ2-1, with D perhaps TRBD2 (6 bases). The germline V and J ends were trimmed by 3 bases and 8 bases, with 18 bases remaining between them. Germline V CDR1 and CDR2: SGDLS, YYNGEE. The CDR3 has 15 amino acids. CDR3 nucleotide sequence: TGTGCCAGCAGCGAGGAGGGGAACTCTTTCGATGAGCAGTTCTTC. It translates to CASSEEGNSFDEQFF.

J is TRBJ1-1 and V is TRBV7-9; D call uncertain. The CDR3 has 15 residues. With 3 bases removed from V and 5 bases from J, the gap between germline ends came to 16 bases. Looked up from germline, CDR1 is SEHNR and CDR2 is FQNEAQ (reference sequence). CDR3 sequence: CASSFMTRGGTEAFF. CDR3 DNA sequence: TGTGCCAGCAGCTTCATGACTCGGGGAGGGACTGAAGCTTTCTTT.

The chain joins TRBV28 to TRBJ1-6, with 8 bases that match TRBD1. With 6 bases clipped from V and 8 bases from J, the junction kept 6 bases outside the gene matches. Per the germline V gene, CDR1 is MDHEN and CDR2 is SYDVKM. The CDR3 runs to 14 residues. This CDR3 reads CASSQGTGYSPLHF. The CDR3 nucleotides are TGTGCCAGCAGCCAGGGGACAGGTTATTCACCCCTCCACTTT.

This rearrangement joins TRBV3-1 (or the pseudogene TRBV3-2) to TRBJ2-5; 7 bases fit TRBD2. V was clipped by 1 base and J by 4 bases; unmatched bases: 6. Germline CDR1 LGHDT, CDR2 YNNKEL (reference sequence). The CDR3 length is 15 residues. Written as DNA, the CDR3 is TGTGCCAGCAGCCAAGGCGGGAGCGCCCCAGAGACCCAGTACTTC. Residues: CASSQGGSAPETQYF.

This clone was counted a few times. V and J are TRBV14 and TRBJ2-7; D not resolved. Trimming removed 0 bases from V and 8 bases from J, with 11 bases in between. Germline-derived CDR1 and CDR2 are SGHDN and FVKESK. The CDR3 is 13 residues long. The CDR3 DNA follows: TGTGCCAGCAGCCAAGAGAGCCAGCGTAAGCAGTACTTC. Translating it yields CASSQESQRKQYF.

The chain joins TRBV14 to TRBJ1-4, with a weak D call TRBD1 (6 bases). The CDR3 contains 16 residues. V was clipped by 4 bases and J by 0 bases, with 12 bases between them. Germline CDR1 is SGHDN and CDR2 is FVKESK. The CDR3 bases are TGTGCCAGCAGCCGTATAAGGACAGCAACTAATGAAAAACTGTTTTTT. Its translation is CASSRIRTATNEKLFF.

The genes are TRBV4-3 and TRBJ2-1; 11 bases match TRBD1. CDR3 length: 16 amino acids. Losses at the gene ends were 1 base for V and 7 bases for J; bases not matched to a gene: 6. CDR1 LGHNA and CDR2 YSLEER come from the germline V gene. The CDR3 sequence is CASSQGWTGGKNEQFF. The CDR3 coding sequence is TGCGCCAGCAGCCAAGGATGGACAGGGGGCAAGAATGAGCAGTTCTTC.

The rearrangement uses TRBV27 and TRBJ1-2, with D possibly TRBD1 on 5 matching bases. The CDR3 has 13 amino acids. Trimming took off 2 bases at V and 8 bases at J, with 12 bases between the two ends. Per germline, CDR1 MNHEY and CDR2 SMNVEV (reference sequence). CDR3 region: CASSLDRSQGYTF. The CDR3 DNA follows: TGTGCCAGCAGTTTAGACAGATCGCAGGGCTACACCTTC.

This clone was seen a few times. The chain carries TRBV5-6 and TRBJ1-6; D is perhaps TRBD1 (5 bases). Per germline, CDR1 SGHDT and CDR2 YYEEEE. V lost 6 bases and J lost 14, with 21 bases in between. The length of the CDR3 is 14 residues. The CDR3 region is CASTPTRGSRALHF. In DNA, the CDR3 is TGTGCCAGCACCCCCACAAGGGGTTCGAGAGCCCTCCACTTT.

The chain recombines TRBV27 with TRBJ1-6; possibly TRBD1 for D (5 bases). Trimming shortened V by 6 bases and J by 7 bases, and 13 bases separated the two germline ends. Germline V gene data show CDR1 as MNHEY and CDR2 as SMNVEV (reference sequence). CDR3 size: 14 residues. The CDR3 region is CASREEGRNSPLHF. The CDR3 bases are TGTGCCAGCAGAGAGGAGGGGAGGAATTCACCCCTCCACTTT.

V is TRBV29-1 and J is TRBJ2-3; perhaps TRBD2 as D (6 bases). Between the trimmed V and J ends, which lost 7 bases and 7 bases, there was a span of 18 bases. This CDR3 has 13 residues. Per germline, CDR1 SQVTM and CDR2 ANQGSEA. The CDR3 DNA reads TGCAGCGGTGGGGGGACTGATCGTTATACGCAGTATTTT. Amino acid sequence: CSGGGTDRYTQYF.

V is TRBV6-6 and J is TRBJ1-4; D not resolved. The CDR3 is 11 residues long. Germline CDR1 is MNHNY and CDR2 is SVGAGI (reference sequence). V lost 9 bases, J lost 15 bases, and 17 bases lay in between. The CDR3 sequence is CASLEGDRVFF. DNA of the CDR3: TGTGCCAGTTTGGAGGGAGATCGGGTGTTTTTT.

The chain recombines TRBV9 with TRBJ1-2, with TRBD1 identical over 8 bases. CDR1 and CDR2 from the germline V gene are SGDLS and YYNGEE. The CDR3 sequence is 15 residues long. V shed 4 bases, J shed 4 bases, and the junction held 9 bases outside the gene matches. The CDR3 nucleotides read TGTGCCAGCAGCTCCAAAGCAGGGGGCCTCTATGGCTACACCTTC. Encoded protein: CASSSKAGGLYGYTF.

This clone was detected once. The chain joins TRBV19 to TRBJ2-7, with 8 bases aligning to TRBD1. Germline trimming cut 7 bases from V and 6 bases from J; bases unmatched to any gene: 14. The germline CDR1 and CDR2 sequences are LNHDA and SQIVND (reference sequence). CDR3 size: 15 residues. Here the CDR3 reads CASNPTRTGLGEQYF. In DNA, the CDR3 is TGTGCCAGTAACCCCACGCGGACAGGGCTGGGCGAGCAGTACTTC. The full variable domain, with the rest looked up from reference TRBV19 and TRBJ2-7, is DGGITQSPKYLFRKEGQNVTLSCEQNLNHDAMYWYRQDPGQGLRLIYYSQIVNDFQKGDIAEGYSVSREKKESFPLTVTSAQKNPTAFYLCASNPTRTGLGEQYFGPGTRLTVT.

V usage is TRBV30 and J usage is TRBJ2-3; 7 bases match TRBD2. Germline CDR1 is GTSNPN and CDR2 is SVGIG (reference sequence). The CDR3 covers 16 residues. V was clipped by 0 bases and J by 4 bases; unmatched bases: 10. This CDR3 reads CAWSVPLSGGADTQYF. As DNA, the CDR3 is TGTGCCTGGAGTGTTCCGTTATCGGGAGGAGCAGATACGCAGTATTTT.

This clone was counted between two and nine times. The chain carries TRBV24-1 and TRBJ1-5; D unclear. Looked up from germline, CDR1 is KGHDR and CDR2 is SFDVKD. CDR3 length equals 11 residues. V was trimmed by 11 bases and J by 5 bases, leaving 9 bases between them. The CDR3, as DNA: TGTGCCATCGGAGCGGATCAGCCCCAGCATTTT. Translation: CAIGADQPQHF.